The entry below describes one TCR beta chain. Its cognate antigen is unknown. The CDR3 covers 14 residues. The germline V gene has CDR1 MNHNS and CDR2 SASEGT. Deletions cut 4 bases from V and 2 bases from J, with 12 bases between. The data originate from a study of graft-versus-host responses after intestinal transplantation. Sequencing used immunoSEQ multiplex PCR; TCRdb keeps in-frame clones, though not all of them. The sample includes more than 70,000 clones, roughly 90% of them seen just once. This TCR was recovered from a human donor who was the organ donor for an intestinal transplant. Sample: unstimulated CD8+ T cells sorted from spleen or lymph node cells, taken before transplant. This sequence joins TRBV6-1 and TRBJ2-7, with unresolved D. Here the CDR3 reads CASSVVESTYEQYF. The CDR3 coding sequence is TGTGCCAGCAGTGTAGTAGAGAGCACCTACGAGCAGTACTTC.